These T cell receptor beta chains were read from a single sample in a study of radiation and T cells in renal cell carcinoma. Sequencing used immunoSEQ multiplex PCR; TCRdb keeps in-frame clones, though not all of them. This sample has over 25,000 clones, with about 84% found just once. The material sequenced was blood, taken from a patient whose treatment included radiotherapy and nephrectomy. These receptors all stem from a man in his fifties or sixties with renal cell carcinoma. Both conserved end residues are part of each CDR3. The D gene is left open where the match is weak. Clone size is given for some rows only: seen once, a few or many times, or a class if the clone is expanded.

J,V,size,D,DNA,CDR3
TRBJ1-1,TRBV7-9,NA,NA,TGTGCCAGCTCCCTCTCAGGGGCCACTGAAGCTTTCTTT,CASSLSGATEAFF
TRBJ2-7,TRBV7-2,NA,TRBD2,TGTGCCAGCAGCCCGAGCGGGAGGAGGGAGCAGTACTTC,CASSPSGRREQYF
TRBJ1-2,TRBV2,many,TRBD1,TGTGCCAGCAGTTCCCCCCCGGGACAGGGTTCCTATGGCTACACCTTC,CASSSPPGQGSYGYTF
TRBJ1-6,TRBV6-5,NA,NA,TGTGCCAGCAGCTTAGGTGGTAATAATTCACCCCTCCACTTT,CASSLGGNNSPLHF
TRBJ2-1,TRBV2,NA,NA,TGTGCCAGCAGATTAAACAATGAGCAGTTCTTC,CASRLNNEQFF
TRBJ1-2,TRBV4-1,NA,NA,TGCGCCAGCAGACAGGACCGACCCCGGGAAGGCTACACCTTC,CASRQDRPREGYTF
TRBJ2-3,TRBV19,NA,TRBD2,TGTGCCAGTAGTATAGGACTAGCGGGAGCAGATACGCAGTATTTT,CASSIGLAGADTQYF
TRBJ2-3,TRBV18,NA,NA,TGTGCCAGCTCACTCCCTAGTGCAGATACGCAGTATTTT,CASSLPSADTQYF
TRBJ2-1,TRBV10-3,NA,TRBD2,TGTGCCATCAGTTCCACTAGCGGGAGGATCGATGAGCAGTTCTTC,CAISSTSGRIDEQFF
TRBJ2-4,TRBV18,NA,NA,TGTGCCAGCTCACCACCACAGAGGGGTGTCGGCAAAAACATTCAGTACTTC,CASSPPQRGVGKNIQYF
TRBJ1-2,TRBV29-1,NA,NA,TGCAGCGTTGGGGAGGGAAACTATGGCTACACCTTC,CSVGEGNYGYTF
TRBJ2-1,TRBV2,NA,NA,TGTGCCAGCGGGGGCTCGGAGCAGTTCTTC,CASGGSEQFF
TRBJ1-2,TRBV5-1,NA,NA,TGCGCCAGCAGCTTAGGGGAGGTATATGGCTACACCTTC,CASSLGEVYGYTF
TRBJ1-1,TRBV25-1,few,TRBD1,TGTGCCAGCTCCAGGGGGCTGGGAACTGAAGCTTTCTTT,CASSRGLGTEAFF
TRBJ1-2,TRBV6-1,NA,NA,TGTGCCAGCAGTGAAGTACAGGGCTACTATGGCTACACCTTC,CASSEVQGYYGYTF
TRBJ2-6,TRBV10-3,NA,TRBD1,TGTGCCATCAGGAACACAGGGGGCGTTAGCTCTGGGGCCAACGTCCTGACTTTC,CAIRNTGGVSSGANVLTF
TRBJ2-5,TRBV19,NA,NA,TGTGCCAGTAGTATTGGTGGCAAAGAGACCCAGTACTTC,CASSIGGKETQYF
TRBJ2-3,TRBV5-1,few,NA,TGCGCCAGCAGCTTGGTGGAGGCAGATACGCAGTATTTT,CASSLVEADTQYF
TRBJ1-1,TRBV14,once,NA,TGTGCCAGCAGCCTTTATGATACAACCATCACTGAAGCTTTCTTT,CASSLYDTTITEAFF
TRBJ1-2,TRBV5-5,NA,TRBD1,TGTGCCAGCAGCTCGGGAACAGGGGGTAACTATGGCTACACCTTC,CASSSGTGGNYGYTF
TRBJ2-5,TRBV9,NA,NA,TGTGCCAGCAGCGTAGAAGGTCGGGGTAGAGAGACCCAGTACTTC,CASSVEGRGRETQYF
TRBJ2-7,TRBV2,NA,NA,TGCGCCAGCAGATCGGACCGGGGTCTGAGATACTTC,CASRSDRGLRYF
TRBJ2-1,TRBV5-8,few,TRBD1,TGTGCCAGCAGCAAAAACAGGGGGCGCAATGAGCAGTTCTTC,CASSKNRGRNEQFF
TRBJ2-7,TRBV19,NA,TRBD2,TGTGCCAGTAGAAACCTAGCGGGAGGGCCACTCGAGCAGTACTTC,CASRNLAGGPLEQYF
TRBJ1-5,TRBV19,NA,NA,TGTGCCAGTAGTATACAGGGTAGCAATCAGCCCCAGCATTTT,CASSIQGSNQPQHF
TRBJ1-1,TRBV29-1,few,NA,TGCAGCGTTAACGAGGGAGGGACTGAAGCTTTCTTT,CSVNEGGTEAFF
TRBJ1-4,TRBV6-5,NA,NA,TGTGCCAGCAGTTACAACAGAAGGAATGAAAAACTGTTTTTT,CASSYNRRNEKLFF
TRBJ1-1,TRBV19,NA,NA,TGTGCCAGTAATCTGAACACTGAAGCTTTCTTT,CASNLNTEAFF
TRBJ1-2,TRBV19,NA,NA,TGTGCCAGTAGAGGCCCTTCTGGTAACTATGGCTACACCTTC,CASRGPSGNYGYTF
TRBJ2-1,TRBV7-9,NA,NA,TGTGCCAGCAGCTTAGGATTGGGGCAGTTCTTC,CASSLGLGQFF
TRBJ2-3,TRBV5-1,few,TRBD2,TGCGCCAGCCTCCGGGGAGGGAGCACAGATACGCAGTATTTT,CASLRGGSTDTQYF
TRBJ1-2,TRBV5-6,NA,NA,TGTGCCAGCAGCTTGACAGGCCGATATGGCTACACCTTC,CASSLTGRYGYTF
TRBJ2-7,TRBV28,NA,TRBD1,TGTGCCAGCAGTCCACCGACAGGGCTCTCCTACGAGCAGTACTTC,CASSPPTGLSYEQYF
TRBJ1-5,TRBV4-3,NA,NA,TGCGCCAGCAGCCAAGCCAGGGAGCAGCCCCAGCATTTT,CASSQAREQPQHF
TRBJ1-1,TRBV5-1,NA,NA,TGCGCCAGCAGCCCGATGACAGTAAACACTGAAGCTTTCTTT,CASSPMTVNTEAFF
TRBJ1-1,TRBV11-2,NA,NA,TGTGCCAGCAGCAGCCAGGAGAGGACTGAAGCTTTCTTT,CASSSQERTEAFF
TRBJ2-3,TRBV5-5,NA,TRBD2,TGTGCCAGCAGCACGGGACTAGCGGGAGGTCTGGAGTATTTT,CASSTGLAGGLEYF
TRBJ1-1,TRBV18,NA,NA,TGTGCCAGCTCACCCCGGCAACGGGGTTGGACTGAAGCTTTCTTT,CASSPRQRGWTEAFF
TRBJ2-1,TRBV5-1,NA,TRBD2,TGCGCCAGCAGCTTGGAGGCTAGCGGGAGTTTAGGGTACAATGAGCAGTTCTTC,CASSLEASGSLGYNEQFF
TRBJ2-5,TRBV6-6,NA,NA,TGTGCCAGCAGTTATTGGACAGACCGAGAGACCCAGTACTTC,CASSYWTDRETQYF